What follows are 22 T cell receptor beta chains derived from one specimen sequenced in a study of cytomegalovirus exposure and HLA in healthy donors. The PCR had 60 Vbeta and 13 Jbeta primers. Assay used: immunoSEQ multiplex PCR; TCRdb lists only in-frame clones, some missing. The sample has under 130,000 clones; 74% are singletons. The sample consisted of PBMCs. These TCRs come from a man between 45 and 60 years old in good health and CMV-seropositive.

This chain links TRBV18 with TRBJ2-7, with 7 bases lining up with TRBD1. This CDR3 is built from 13 residues. Germline V lookup: CDR1 KGHSH, CDR2 LQKENI. V lost 1 base and J lost 5; bases outside the gene matches: 2. CDR3: CASSPQGGDEQYF. The DNA of the CDR3 is TGTGCCAGCTCACCACAAGGGGGCGACGAGCAGTACTTC.

J is TRBJ1-2 and V is TRBV18, with 7 nucleotides matching TRBD1. The CDR3 totals 14 residues. Unmatched junction bases numbered 6, after V lost 8 bases and J lost 0 bases. CDR1 is KGHSH, CDR2 LQKENI, per germline. The CDR3 DNA reads TGTGCCAGCGCGGACAGGCAGTCTAACTATGGCTACACCTTC. As protein: CASADRQSNYGYTF.

This clone has just a few counts. The CDR3 nucleotides are TGTGCCAGCAGCGCAGGGATTAGCAATCAGCCCCAGCATTTT. It yields the protein CASSAGISNQPQHF. The chain couples TRBV7-3 to TRBJ1-5; possible D gene TRBD1, 5 bases. The CDR3 length is 14 residues. Looked up from germline, CDR1 is SGHTA and CDR2 is FQGTGA. The germline V and J ends were trimmed by 5 bases and 0 bases, with 8 bases remaining between them. Looking up the rest from reference TRBV7-3 and TRBJ1-5 gives the full variable domain: GAGVSQTPSNKVTEKGKYVELRCDPISGHTALYWYRQSLGQGPEFLIYFQGTGAADDSGLPNDRFFAVRPEGSVSTLKIQRTERGDSAVYLCASSAGISNQPQHFGDGTRLSIL.

The chain joins TRBV29-1 to TRBJ2-1; TRBD2 matches at 10 bases. The CDR3 has 18 residues. Germline loops: CDR1 SQVTM, CDR2 ANQGSEA. The V segment lost 7 bases and the J segment 9 bases; nucleotides outside the gene matches: 24. The CDR3 here is CSGAHLASGRSWASEQFF. In nucleotides, the CDR3 is TGCAGCGGCGCGCACTTAGCTAGCGGGAGAAGTTGGGCGAGTGAGCAGTTCTTC.

V is TRBV4-1 and J is TRBJ1-4, with 8 nucleotides matching TRBD1. CDR1 and CDR2 (germline): MGHRA, YSYEKL. The CDR3 extends over 16 amino acids. Losses at the gene ends were 4 bases for V and 5 bases for J; bases not matched to a gene: 9. This CDR3 is CASSLRPGQENEKLFF. In nucleotides, the CDR3 is TGCGCCAGCAGCCTGCGTCCGGGACAGGAGAATGAAAAACTGTTTTTT.

This clone has a handful of counts. The chain is built from TRBV6-1 and TRBJ1-3; D possibly corresponds to TRBD1 (6 bases). V was cut by 11 bases and J by 0 bases, with 17 bases left in between. This CDR3 contains 15 residues. CDR1 is MNHNS and CDR2 is SASEGT in the germline V gene. The chain's CDR3 is CAASGGPVSGNTIYF. As DNA, the CDR3 is TGTGCCGCCTCGGGGGGGCCGGTCTCTGGAAACACCATATATTTT.

The gene calls are TRBV5-1 and TRBJ2-1; TRBD1 matches 10 bases. This CDR3 contains 15 residues. In germline, CDR1 is SGHRS, CDR2 YFSETQ. Germline trimming cut 0 bases from V and 4 bases from J; bases unmatched to any gene: 1. The CDR3 is CASSLGTGGYNEQFF. The CDR3 DNA reads TGCGCCAGCAGCTTGGGGACAGGGGGTTACAATGAGCAGTTCTTC.

The V gene is TRBV18, the J gene TRBJ1-3; D remains unclear. CDR1 is KGHSH, CDR2 LQKENI, per germline. This CDR3 has 12 residues. Trimming shortened V by 4 bases and J by 4 bases, and 5 bases separated the two germline ends. The DNA of the CDR3 is TGTGCCAGCTCACTGGAGGGAAACACCATATATTTT. Its protein is CASSLEGNTIYF. The entire variable domain, with the rest obtained from reference TRBV18 and TRBJ1-3, is as follows: NAGVMQNPRHLVRRRGQEARLRCSPMKGHSHVYWYRQLPEEGLKFMVYLQKENIIDESGMPKERFSAEFPKEGPSILRIQQVVRGDSAAYFCASSLEGNTIYFGEGSWLTVV.

V usage is TRBV2 and J usage is TRBJ2-1; the D gene is possibly TRBD2 (5 bases). V lost 6 bases and J 10 bases, leaving 13 bases between the germline ends. Germline values: CDR1 SNHLY, CDR2 FYNNEI. The CDR3 covers 12 residues. The chain's CDR3 is CASRVGSGEQFF. Written as DNA, the CDR3 is TGTGCCAGCAGAGTAGGGTCGGGGGAGCAGTTCTTC.

J is TRBJ2-7 and V is TRBV11-2, with 14 bases aligning to TRBD2. From germline, CDR1 is SGHAT and CDR2 FQNNGV. This CDR3 spans 15 amino acids. The ends lost 5 bases at V and 7 bases at J; junction bases unmatched: 7. CDR3 in DNA: TGTGCCAGCAGCCACGGGACTAGCGGGAGAGTTGAGCAGTACTTC. Protein sequence: CASSHGTSGRVEQYF.

This sequence joins TRBV9 and TRBJ2-1; weak D call: TRBD2 (6 bases). The CDR3 contains 16 residues. Trimming left V 4 bases short and J 0 bases short, with 14 bases between. Germline CDR1 is SGDLS and CDR2 is YYNGEE. Written as DNA, the CDR3 is TGTGCCAGCAGCCCCAGCGGGTTTAGCTCCTACAATGAGCAGTTCTTC. It translates to CASSPSGFSSYNEQFF.

The chain employs TRBV4-2 and TRBJ2-7; D perhaps matches TRBD2 (5 bases). Trimming pared 1 base from V and 3 bases from J, leaving 10 bases between. This CDR3 region has 14 residues. Per germline, CDR1 LGHNA and CDR2 YNFKEQ. CDR3 in amino acids: CASSQALGVYEQYF. The CDR3 DNA sequence: TGTGCCAGCAGCCAAGCCCTGGGAGTCTACGAGCAGTACTTC.

This clone was detected only a few times. This CDR3 reads CASSPWGGSSYEQYF. In DNA, the CDR3 is TGTGCCAGCAGCCCGTGGGGGGGGAGCTCCTACGAGCAGTACTTC. The chain combines TRBV5-4 with TRBJ2-7, with 7 bases that match TRBD2. V trimming: 4 bases; J trimming: 0 bases; junction bases outside the gene matches: 7. The CDR3 is 15 amino acids. Germline-derived CDR1 and CDR2 are SGHNT and YYREEE (reference sequence).

The V call is TRBV5-1, the J call TRBJ1-5, with D tentatively TRBD1 (5 bases). Germline CDR1 is SGHRS and CDR2 is YFSETQ. V dropped 0 bases and J dropped 5 bases, with 6 bases sitting between them. This CDR3 comprises 13 residues. CDR3 amino acids: CASSLVGDQPQHF. The CDR3 coding sequence is TGCGCCAGCAGCTTGGTAGGGGATCAGCCCCAGCATTTT.

This clone was seen once. Here the CDR3 DNA reads TGCAGCGTTGGACCCCCAGGCGCTTTCTTT. It encodes CSVGPPGAFF. This chain links TRBV29-1 with TRBJ1-1; the D is unclear. From germline, CDR1 is SQVTM and CDR2 ANQGSEA. The CDR3 spans 10 residues. Trimming removed 4 bases at V and 11 bases at J, with 11 bases between.

The V gene is TRBV7-8, the J gene TRBJ1-2; D is unclear. The CDR3 runs to 16 residues. The germline V and J ends were trimmed by 1 base and 5 bases, with 17 bases remaining between them. CDR1 is SGHVS and CDR2 is FQNEAQ in the germline V gene. CDR3 coding DNA: TGTGCCAGCAGCTTAGGGGTGGCCTGGGCCGGATATGGCTACACCTTC. This codes for CASSLGVAWAGYGYTF. The full variable domain, in which reference TRBV7-8 and TRBJ1-2 provide the parts outside the CDR3, is GAGVSQSPRYKVAKRGQDVALRCDPISGHVSLFWYQQALGQGPEFLTYFQNEAQLDKSGLPSDRFFAERPEGSVSTLKIQRTQQEDSAVYLCASSLGVAWAGYGYTFGSGTRLTVV.

J is TRBJ1-5 and V is TRBV7-8, with 8 nucleotides matching TRBD1. Looked up from germline, CDR1 is SGHVS and CDR2 is FQNEAQ. This CDR3 has 15 amino acids. Unmatched junction bases numbered 6, after V lost 4 bases and J lost 4 bases. Here the CDR3 DNA reads TGTGCCAGCAGCTCGGGACAGGCGAAAAATCAGCCCCAGCATTTT. This translates into CASSSGQAKNQPQHF.

The CDR3 region is CASSLGSPGGGYTF. The DNA for the CDR3 is TGTGCCAGCAGCTTGGGTTCGCCAGGGGGAGGCTACACCTTC. This rearrangement joins TRBV7-2 to TRBJ1-2; TRBD1 matches 7 bases. CDR3 length equals 14 residues. V lost 3 bases to trimming and J lost 8 bases; unmatched junction nucleotides: 9. CDR1 and CDR2 from the germline V gene are SGHTA and FQGNSA.

This chain's CDR3 is CAIRPEGVDTQYF. CDR3 bases: TGTGCCATCAGACCTGAAGGGGTTGATACGCAGTATTTT. This rearrangement joins TRBV10-3 to TRBJ2-3; TRBD1 is a possible D gene (5 bases). Germline V lookup: CDR1 ENHRY, CDR2 SYGVKD. V lost 6 bases and J lost 6, with 13 bases in between. The CDR3 has 13 residues.

This chain links TRBV5-1 with TRBJ1-1; perhaps TRBD1 as D (5 bases). Germline V gene sequence: CDR1 SGHRS, CDR2 YFSETQ. V was cut by 0 bases and J by 4 bases, with 7 bases left in between. The CDR3 contains 13 residues. CDR3 protein: CASSLDGATEAFF. Written as DNA, the CDR3 is TGCGCCAGCAGCTTGGATGGGGCCACTGAAGCTTTCTTT.

V and J are TRBV5-1 and TRBJ1-1, with 10 bases fitting TRBD1. J was trimmed by 3 bases and V by 3 bases; bases with no gene match: 11. The CDR3 is made up of 17 amino acids. Germline V gene lookup returns CDR1 SGHRS and CDR2 YFSETQ. The CDR3 coding sequence is TGCGCCAGCAGCTCACGTCCCGGGACAGGGGCCCACACTGAAGCTTTCTTT. Protein sequence: CASSSRPGTGAHTEAFF.

The V and J genes are TRBV10-3 and TRBJ1-2, with 8 bases identical to TRBD1. The CDR3 spans 15 residues. Germline CDR1 ENHRY, CDR2 SYGVKD. V trimming: 4 bases; J trimming: 2 bases; junction bases outside the gene matches: 6. The CDR3 loop reads CAISGTRGLNYGYTF. CDR3 nucleotides: TGTGCCATCAGTGGAACCAGGGGGCTCAACTATGGCTACACCTTC.